The rows below give T cell receptor beta chains drawn from one sample of a study of blood T cell repertoires in COVID-19. The repertoire was sequenced with immunoSEQ multiplex PCR; TCRdb's copy has only in-frame clones and lacks some. Of tens of thousands of clones detected, around four fifths appear once; the ten largest clones hold 10% to 15%. Sequencing input: peripheral blood. The receptors shown here come from a human donor in a cohort sampled during active COVID-19. Both conserved end residues are part of each CDR3. Fields, in order: J gene, D gene, clone size, CDR3 length, V gene, CDR3 DNA, CDR3 protein. The D gene is left open where the match is weak. The size entry is marked missing in some rows and otherwise reads once, few, many or a size class.

TRBJ2-7 NA NA 19 TRBV6-2/TRBV6-3 TGTGCCAGCAGTTACTCGAATCCCTCGCAGGGTCTGGAGACCTACGAGCAGTACTTC CASSYSNPSQGLETYEQYF
TRBJ2-5 TRBD2 NA 15 TRBV5-4 TGTGCCAGCAGCAACTTAGCGGGGATCCAAGAGACCCAGTACTTC CASSNLAGIQETQYF
TRBJ1-3 NA NA 14 TRBV5-1 TGCGCCAGCAGCTTGGATATCTCTGGAAACACCATATATTTT CASSLDISGNTIYF
TRBJ2-1 TRBD2 NA 15 TRBV7-2 TGTGCCAGCAGCTTAGGACTAGCGGGCTACAATGAGCAGTTCTTC CASSLGLAGYNEQFF
TRBJ1-2 TRBD1 NA 16 TRBV2 TGTGCCAGCAGCAATCCGGACAGGGCTATGATCTATGGCTACACCTTC CASSNPDRAMIYGYTF
TRBJ2-5 TRBD1 NA 15 TRBV7-3 TGTGCCAGCAGCTTCCTTCGGACAGGGCAAGAGACCCAGTACTTC CASSFLRTGQETQYF
TRBJ1-3 TRBD1 NA 16 TRBV10-3 TGTGCCACACGACAATCCCGGGACAGAACTGGAAACACCATATATTTT CATRQSRDRTGNTIYF
TRBJ1-1 NA once 15 TRBV4-3 TGCGCCAGCAGCCAAGATATTGAGGTAGGGGATGAAGCTTTCTTT CASSQDIEVGDEAFF
TRBJ1-1 NA few 14 TRBV11-1 TGTGCCAGCAGCCGCTCACAGGGCTGGACTGAAGCTTTCTTT CASSRSQGWTEAFF
TRBJ2-3 TRBD2 NA 18 TRBV6-2/TRBV6-3 TGTGCCAGCAGTTCCCGAAGAGCCACTAGCGGCCTCGTGGATACGCAGTATTTT CASSSRRATSGLVDTQYF
TRBJ1-2 NA once 15 TRBV4-3 TGCGCCAGCAGCCATTTCTCCGCAGGGGAAAATGGCTACACCTTC CASSHFSAGENGYTF
TRBJ2-1 NA NA 14 TRBV24-1 TGTGCCACCAGTGAAACAGGGCGAGATGGGGAGCAGTTCTTC CATSETGRDGEQFF
TRBJ1-1 NA NA 13 TRBV19 TGTGCCGCTCGAGTCTCTCGGAACACTGAAGCTTTCTTT CAARVSRNTEAFF
TRBJ1-4 TRBD1 NA 15 TRBV9 TGTGCCAGCAGCCCAGGACGACAGGGGAACGAAAAACTGTTTTTT CASSPGRQGNEKLFF
TRBJ1-5 NA NA 16 TRBV6-1 TGTGCCAGCAGTGATAGGAACAGGGTAGGCAATCAGCCCCAGCATTTT CASSDRNRVGNQPQHF
TRBJ1-4 NA NA 14 TRBV2 TGTGCCAGCAGTGACGTGCGCGTAGAAGAAAAACTGTTTTTT CASSDVRVEEKLFF
TRBJ2-2 NA NA 13 TRBV5-4 TGTGCCAGCAGCGTCCCCTTTTCCGGGGAGCTGTTTTTT CASSVPFSGELFF
TRBJ1-5 NA NA 17 TRBV3-1/TRBV3-2 TGTGCCAGCAGCCGGACGGTTAATCAGGGTTATGGGGAGCCCCAGCATTTT CASSRTVNQGYGEPQHF
TRBJ2-6 NA NA 17 TRBV14 TGTGCCAGCAGCCAAGCTCAGGGTTACGGTGGGGCCAACGTCCTGACTTTC CASSQAQGYGGANVLTF
TRBJ2-7 NA NA 18 TRBV7-8 TGTGCCAGCAGCTTACTTGGGGGGGCGGCGACGAACAGCTACGAGCAGTACTTC CASSLLGGAATNSYEQYF
TRBJ1-1 TRBD1 NA 17 TRBV18 TGTGCCAGCTCATTCCGGGACAGACTAGATATAGGCACTGAAGCTTTCTTT CASSFRDRLDIGTEAFF
TRBJ1-1 NA NA 17 TRBV27 TGTGCCAGCAGTTTATATGGTACCCGGGGGAAGAACACTGAAGCTTTCTTT CASSLYGTRGKNTEAFF
TRBJ1-1 NA once 12 TRBV19 TGTGCCAGTAGTCCCACAGGGTTTGGAGCTTTCTTT CASSPTGFGAFF
TRBJ1-6 NA NA 14 TRBV10-3 TGTGCCGGCTCGGGAAGGCAGACGAATTCACCCCTCCACTTT CAGSGRQTNSPLHF
TRBJ2-1 NA NA 15 TRBV9 TGTGCCAGCAGCGCCACTTCCGGGTCTCCAAATGAGCAGTTCTTC CASSATSGSPNEQFF
TRBJ1-4 NA few 17 TRBV6-6 TGTGCCAGCAGTCACCGCGGGCGGCGACCAACTAATGAAAAACTGTTTTTT CASSHRGRRPTNEKLFF
TRBJ1-2 NA NA 13 TRBV7-2 TGTGCCAGCAGCTTTACAGAAACCTATGGCTACACCTTC CASSFTETYGYTF
TRBJ1-6 TRBD1 NA 14 TRBV6-5 TGTGCCAGCAGCGTGACAGGGAGTAATTCACCCCTCCACTTT CASSVTGSNSPLHF
TRBJ2-7 NA NA 15 TRBV7-2 TGTGCCAGCAGCACTACAACCGGGTCGATTTACGAGCAGTACTTC CASSTTTGSIYEQYF
TRBJ1-3 NA NA 13 TRBV18 TGTGCCAGCTCACCGGACTTGGGAAACACCATATATTTT CASSPDLGNTIYF
TRBJ2-2 TRBD1 NA 15 TRBV10-3 TGTGCCACCCTGGACAGGGCCACGAACACCGGGGAGCTGTTTTTT CATLDRATNTGELFF
TRBJ2-2 TRBD1 NA 16 TRBV11-2 TGTGCCAGCAGCTCCGGGACAGGGGTTCTCACCGGGGAGCTGTTTTTT CASSSGTGVLTGELFF
TRBJ2-3 NA NA 11 TRBV5-4 TGTGCCAGCAGCCACACAGATACGCAGTATTTT CASSHTDTQYF
TRBJ2-6 NA NA 16 TRBV7-3 TGTGCCAGCAGCCCCGGGGAGGTTTCTGGGGCCAACGTCCTGACTTTC CASSPGEVSGANVLTF
TRBJ1-4 NA once 16 TRBV27 TGTGCCAGCAGTTTATCGGGCGGGGGTTCTAATGAAAAACTGTTTTTT CASSLSGGGSNEKLFF
TRBJ2-5 NA NA 14 TRBV9 TGTGCCAGCAGCGTCCATCCCGGGGGTGAGACCCAGTACTTC CASSVHPGGETQYF
TRBJ1-1 NA NA 15 TRBV4-3 TGCGCCAGCAGCCCGTACGTCCGGGGAAGCACTGAAGCTTTCTTT CASSPYVRGSTEAFF
TRBJ1-1 NA NA 13 TRBV3-1/TRBV3-2 TGTGCCAGCAGCTTATCGGGGGGCAGGGGAGCTTTCTTT CASSLSGGRGAFF
TRBJ1-1 NA NA 13 TRBV30 TGTGCCTGGAGGGGCCAGGCCGTCACTGAAGCTTTCTTT CAWRGQAVTEAFF
TRBJ1-2 NA NA 10 TRBV6-5 TGTGCCAGTGCAGGGTATGGCTACACCTTC CASAGYGYTF
TRBJ1-6 TRBD1 NA 15 TRBV3-1/TRBV3-2 TGTGCCAGCAGCCGATGGACAGGGGATAGTTCACCCCTCCACTTT CASSRWTGDSSPLHF
TRBJ1-2 TRBD1 NA 14 TRBV27 TGTGCCAGCAGGAAGGGACAGGGGTACTATGGCTACACCTTC CASRKGQGYYGYTF
TRBJ2-7 TRBD1 NA 20 TRBV28 TGTGCCAGCAGTCCATCCCCGGGCGGGACAGGATACTCGCGGGGCTACGAGCAGTACTTC CASSPSPGGTGYSRGYEQYF
TRBJ1-5 TRBD1 NA 15 TRBV28 TGTGCCAGCAGAAAAGACAGGGGGGGGGTCCCTCCCCAGCATTTT CASRKDRGGVPPQHF
TRBJ1-1 NA once 16 TRBV3-1/TRBV3-2 TGTGCCAGCAGCCACCACTACAGGGTGTCCGGGACTGAAGCTTTCTTT CASSHHYRVSGTEAFF
TRBJ2-7 TRBD1 once 14 TRBV10-3 TGTGCCATCGGCTACGGGACAGTCCCCTACGAGCAGTACTTC CAIGYGTVPYEQYF
TRBJ2-5 NA NA 15 TRBV7-9 TGTGCCAGCAGCCTCAGTCGGGTCCAGCAAGAGACCCAGTACTTC CASSLSRVQQETQYF
TRBJ1-1 NA NA 17 TRBV2 TGTGCCAGCAGTGTACCGGACAAGGGGGTCAGGAGGACTGAAGCTTTCTTT CASSVPDKGVRRTEAFF
TRBJ1-1 NA NA 15 TRBV28 TGTGCCAGCAGTTTATCGAGTCAAAGGAACACTGAAGCTTTCTTT CASSLSSQRNTEAFF
TRBJ1-1 NA NA 13 TRBV30 TGTGCCTGGAGTGTAGACGGGGGCACTGAAGCTTTCTTT CAWSVDGGTEAFF
TRBJ2-7 NA NA 12 TRBV6-2/TRBV6-3 TGTGCCAGCAGCCTAGAATTCTACGAGCAGTACTTC CASSLEFYEQYF
TRBJ1-4 TRBD1 NA 15 TRBV2 TGTGCCAGCAGGGAGCGGACAGGCCCTAATGAAAAACTGTTTTTT CASRERTGPNEKLFF